The source of this TCR beta chain is a study of low-dose radiotherapy and immunotherapy resistance in tumors. Study summary: Intravenous ipilimumab 1 mg/kg every six weeks was given with nivolumab 240 mg every two weeks.

Covering alpha and beta chains, TRAV- and TRBV-specific primers were used for the first-strand cDNA. PCR amplification of the TCRs was performed with Phusion for 20 PCR cycles, and it relied on a constant-region primer together with a V-primer adapter. The mRNA which had been isolated was amplified by in vitro transcription. MiXCR was run by TCRdb on the reads, yielding one entry per CDR3 protein. This table holds just over 90,000 distinct CDR3 sequences, about 20% found once. This clonotype was counted many times. CDR1 and CDR2 from the germline V gene are SQVTM and ANQGSEA. The CDR3 extends over 14 amino acids. V was trimmed by 3 bases and J by 4 bases, leaving 12 bases between them. This sample's time point: after trial treatment. The treatment is: LDRT plus nivolumab, ipilimumab, low-dose cyclophosphamide and aspirin (RACIN trial).

The clonotype originates from a female donor with ovarian cancer. Sample: PBMCs, taken after low-dose radiotherapy plus immunotherapy. The rearrangement joins TRBV29-1 to TRBJ1-4, with TRBD1 as a possible D gene (5 bases). The CDR3 sequence: CSVDLGPLNEKLFF. The CDR3 nucleotides read TGCAGCGTTGATCTGGGGCCCCTTAATGAAAAACTGTTTTTT.